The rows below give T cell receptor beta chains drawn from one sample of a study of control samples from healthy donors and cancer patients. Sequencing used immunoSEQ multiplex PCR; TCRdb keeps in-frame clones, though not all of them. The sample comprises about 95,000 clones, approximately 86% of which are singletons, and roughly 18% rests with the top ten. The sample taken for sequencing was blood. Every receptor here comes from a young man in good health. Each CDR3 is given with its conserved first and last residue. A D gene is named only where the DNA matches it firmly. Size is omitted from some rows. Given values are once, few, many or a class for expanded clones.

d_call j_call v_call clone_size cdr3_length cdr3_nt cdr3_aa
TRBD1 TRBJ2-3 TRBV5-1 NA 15 TGCGCCAGCAGCGTTTACAGGGGAGAGGCAGATACGCAGTATTTT CASSVYRGEADTQYF
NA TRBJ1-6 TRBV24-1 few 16 TGTGCCACCAGTGATTTGAATCGGACAGAAAATTCACCCCTCCACTTT CATSDLNRTENSPLHF
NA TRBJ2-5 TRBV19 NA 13 TGTGCCAGTAGTATGAGGGGACAAGAGACCCAGTACTTC CASSMRGQETQYF
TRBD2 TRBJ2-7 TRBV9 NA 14 TGTGCCAGCAGCGCACGACTAGCGGGGGTCGAGCAGTACTTC CASSARLAGVEQYF
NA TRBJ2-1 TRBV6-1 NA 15 TGTGCCAGCAGTGAAGCGAAAGGGGGCTACAATGAGCAGTTCTTC CASSEAKGGYNEQFF
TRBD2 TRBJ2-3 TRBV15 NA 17 TGTGCCACCAGCAGAGGGCTACTAGCGGGGGACACAGATACGCAGTATTTT CATSRGLLAGDTDTQYF
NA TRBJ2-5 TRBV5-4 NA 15 TGTGCCAGCAGCTTGGGATGGGCTAGTCGAGAGACCCAGTACTTC CASSLGWASRETQYF
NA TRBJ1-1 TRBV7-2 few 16 TGTGCCAGCTCTCGCCAACCCCAGGGGCGGAACACTGAAGCTTTCTTT CASSRQPQGRNTEAFF
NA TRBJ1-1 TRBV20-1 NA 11 TGCAGTGCTAGATGGAACACTGAAGCTTTCTTT CSARWNTEAFF
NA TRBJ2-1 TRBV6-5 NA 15 TGTGCCTCCCAACTGGGCAGGGCGTGGGGTGATGAGCAGTTCTTC CASQLGRAWGDEQFF
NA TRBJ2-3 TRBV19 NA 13 TGTGCCAGTAGTACCCGACTAGCAGATACGCAGTATTTT CASSTRLADTQYF
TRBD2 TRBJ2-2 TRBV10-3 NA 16 TGTGCCATCAGTGAGTCAGCGGGGAGGAACACCGGGGAGCTGTTTTTT CAISESAGRNTGELFF
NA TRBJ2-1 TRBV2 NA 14 TGTGCCAGCACCAATGAGGGGGGTCCGGGTGAGCAGTTCTTC CASTNEGGPGEQFF
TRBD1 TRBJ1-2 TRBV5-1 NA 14 TGCGCCAGCAGCTTGGCCGGGACAGATTATGGCTACACCTTC CASSLAGTDYGYTF
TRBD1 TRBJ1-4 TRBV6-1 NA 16 TGTGCCAGCAGTGGACACCCAGGGGGATCGAGTGAAAAACTGTTTTTT CASSGHPGGSSEKLFF
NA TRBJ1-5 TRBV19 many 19 TGTGCCAGTAGTATAAGACGTCACAGGGCCGATTATAGCAATCAGCCCCAGCATTTT CASSIRRHRADYSNQPQHF
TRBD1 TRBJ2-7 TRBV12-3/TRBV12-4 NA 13 TGTGCCAGCAGTACATACAGGGGCAACGAGCAGTACTTC CASSTYRGNEQYF
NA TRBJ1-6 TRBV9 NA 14 TGTGCCAGCAGCGTATCTAGAGATAATTCACCCCTCCACTTT CASSVSRDNSPLHF
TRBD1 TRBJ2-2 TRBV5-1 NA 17 TGCGCCAGCAGCTACGTAACAGGGGGCGCGAACACCGGGGAGCTGTTTTTT CASSYVTGGANTGELFF
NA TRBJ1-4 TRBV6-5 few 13 TGTGCCAGCAGCAGTAACAGGGTGACAAAACTGTTTTTT CASSSNRVTKLFF
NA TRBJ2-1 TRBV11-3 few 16 TGTGCCAGCAGCTTAGAGGGCAGGGATGGTAAAGATGAGCAGTTCTTC CASSLEGRDGKDEQFF
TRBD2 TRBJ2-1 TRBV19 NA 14 TGTGCCCCGGCGACTAGCGGGGGGGGGAATGAGCAGTTCTTC CAPATSGGGNEQFF
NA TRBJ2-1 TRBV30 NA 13 TGTGCCTGGACCTCTATCCAGGGCAATGAGCAGTTCTTC CAWTSIQGNEQFF
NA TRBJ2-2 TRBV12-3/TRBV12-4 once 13 TGTGCCAGCAGTCTCCTCAACACCGGGGAGCTGTTTTTT CASSLLNTGELFF
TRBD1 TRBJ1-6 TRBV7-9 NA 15 TGTGCCAGCAGCCGTACAGGGGGCGGTAATTCACCCCTCCACTTT CASSRTGGGNSPLHF
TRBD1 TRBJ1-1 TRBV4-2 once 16 TGTGCCAGCAGCCAAGGGTCCGGACAGGAGATTACTGAAGCTTTCTTT CASSQGSGQEITEAFF
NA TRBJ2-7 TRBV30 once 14 TGTGCCTGGAGTCCTCTAAACAGGGTCGACGAGCAGTACTTC CAWSPLNRVDEQYF
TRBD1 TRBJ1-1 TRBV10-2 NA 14 TGCGCCAGCAGCGAAACAGGGGGAGGAACTGAAGCTTTCTTT CASSETGGGTEAFF
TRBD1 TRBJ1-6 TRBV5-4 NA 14 TGTGCCAGCAGCCCTACAGGGGGAGGCTCACCCCTCCACTTT CASSPTGGGSPLHF
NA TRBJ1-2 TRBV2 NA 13 TGTGCCAGCAGCCAGAGGGGAAACTATGGCTACACCTTC CASSQRGNYGYTF
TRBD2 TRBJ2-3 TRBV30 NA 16 TGTGCCTGGAGTGTTGGGGCGGGACTAGGCACAGATACGCAGTATTTT CAWSVGAGLGTDTQYF
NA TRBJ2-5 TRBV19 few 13 TGTGCCAGTAGTATGAGGGGCCAAGAGACCCAGTACTTC CASSMRGQETQYF
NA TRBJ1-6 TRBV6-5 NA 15 TGTGCCAGCAGTTCGGGGCAGCTTGGGGGTTCACCCCTCCACTTT CASSSGQLGGSPLHF
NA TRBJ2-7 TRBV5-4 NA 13 TGTGCCAGCAGCTTGGGGGCGCAATACGAGCAGTACTTC CASSLGAQYEQYF